The clone carrying this T cell receptor beta chain was seen only a few times. The antigen is undetermined. From the reads, TCRdb called clonotypes with MiXCR, one entry per CDR3 protein. The data contain 510,000 or so distinct CDR3 sequences, 26% of them singletons. This sample stems from a study of T cell repertoires in cytomegalovirus infection. Whole-study context: The public TCR beta signatures pointed to both CMV infection and matching HLA type.

Study results and caveats: CMV carriers with the relevant HLA were identified by cumulative public TCR beta family frequency. The ex vivo response was dominated by HLA-C-restricted CMV-specific TCR beta clonotypes.

This clonotype originated in a human donor in good health (CMV status not recorded). Some clones in this sample may be carry-over from other donors' samples. The sequencing sample was made of PBMCs.

CDR3 sequence reads: CASSLATVSTDTQYF. CDR3 nucleotides: TGTGCCAGCAGCTTAGCGACGGTTAGCACAGATACGCAGTATTTT. The chain combines TRBV7-6 with TRBJ2-3; D is unclear. The CDR3 is 15 residues long. The germline CDR1 and CDR2 sequences are SGHVS and FNYEAQ. Trimming took off 0 bases at V and 0 bases at J, with 7 bases between the two ends.